This TCR beta chain was recorded in a study of blood T cell repertoires in COVID-19. Study as a whole: In each case, the material was cDNA or gDNA derived from T cells, B-cell-depleted T cells, or PBMCs.

Under the authors' procedure: For nucleated cells, counts were estimated from reference gene primer amplification. Profiled with immunoSEQ multiplex PCR; TCRdb holds only in-frame clones, not every one. V and J calls and clone size come straight from that table; D and trimming were deduced from the DNA. The data show around 70,000 clones, with 75% to 85% seen just once and about 14% held by the top ten. V gave up 6 bases and J gave up 4 bases, with 6 bases separating them. CDR3 length: 12 amino acids. Germline V gene data show CDR1 as MDHEN and CDR2 as SYDVKM. The sample was peripheral blood. The sequence derives from a human donor in a cohort sampled during active COVID-19. The gene calls are TRBV28 and TRBJ1-4; D is unresolved. CDR3 sequence: CASSTSNEKLFF. CDR3 DNA: TGTGCCAGCAGCACAAGTAATGAAAAACTGTTTTTT.